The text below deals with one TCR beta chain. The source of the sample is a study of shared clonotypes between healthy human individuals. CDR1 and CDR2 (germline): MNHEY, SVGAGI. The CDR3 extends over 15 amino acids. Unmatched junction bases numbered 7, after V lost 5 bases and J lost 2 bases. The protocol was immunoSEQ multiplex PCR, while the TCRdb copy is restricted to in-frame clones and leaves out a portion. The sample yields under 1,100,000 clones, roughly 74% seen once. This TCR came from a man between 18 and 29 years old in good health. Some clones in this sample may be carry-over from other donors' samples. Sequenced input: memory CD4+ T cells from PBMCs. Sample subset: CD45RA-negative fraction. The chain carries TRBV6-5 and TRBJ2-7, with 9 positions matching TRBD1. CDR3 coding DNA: TGTGCCAGCAGTAATGACAGGGGGGCGGCCTACGAGCAGTACTTC. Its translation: CASSNDRGAAYEQYF.